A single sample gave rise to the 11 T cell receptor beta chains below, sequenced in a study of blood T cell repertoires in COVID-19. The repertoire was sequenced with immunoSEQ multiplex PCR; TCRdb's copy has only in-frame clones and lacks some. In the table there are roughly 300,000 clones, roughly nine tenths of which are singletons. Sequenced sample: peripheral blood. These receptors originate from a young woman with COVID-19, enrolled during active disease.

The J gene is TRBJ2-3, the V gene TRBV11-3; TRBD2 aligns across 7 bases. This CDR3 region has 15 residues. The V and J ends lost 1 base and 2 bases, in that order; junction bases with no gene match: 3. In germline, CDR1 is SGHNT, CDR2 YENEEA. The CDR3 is CASSLAGTTTDTQYF. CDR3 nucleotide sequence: TGTGCCAGCAGCTTAGCAGGGACTACCACAGATACGCAGTATTTT.

CDR3 residues: CASSLFREIYGYTF. The CDR3 coding sequence is TGTGCCAGCAGTTTGTTCAGGGAAATCTATGGCTACACCTTC. V gene TRBV28 combines with J gene TRBJ1-2, with D perhaps matching TRBD1 (5 bases). V gave up 3 bases and J gave up 4 bases, with 12 bases separating them. The CDR3 is 14 residues long. The V gene's germline CDR1 is MDHEN and CDR2 SYDVKM.

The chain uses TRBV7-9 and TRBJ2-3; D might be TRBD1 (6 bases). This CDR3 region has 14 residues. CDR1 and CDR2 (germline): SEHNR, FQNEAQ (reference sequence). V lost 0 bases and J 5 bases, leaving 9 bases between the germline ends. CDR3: CASSLAQGIDTQYF. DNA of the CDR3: TGTGCCAGCAGCTTAGCACAGGGAATAGATACGCAGTATTTT.

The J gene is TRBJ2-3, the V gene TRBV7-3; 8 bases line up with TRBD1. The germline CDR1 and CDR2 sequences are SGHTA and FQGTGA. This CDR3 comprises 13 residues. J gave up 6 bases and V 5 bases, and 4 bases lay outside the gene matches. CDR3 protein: CASSAGGWDTQYF. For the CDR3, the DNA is TGTGCCAGCAGCGCAGGGGGCTGGGATACGCAGTATTTT.

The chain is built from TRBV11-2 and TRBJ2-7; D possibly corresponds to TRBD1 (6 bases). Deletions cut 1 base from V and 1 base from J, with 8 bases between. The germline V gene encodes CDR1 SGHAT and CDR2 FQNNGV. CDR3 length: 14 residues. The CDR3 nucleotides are TGTGCCAGCAGCTTAGTAGGGGGTTCCTACGAGCAGTACTTC. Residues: CASSLVGGSYEQYF.

The CDR3 reads CASSGAEEITDTQYF. CDR3 bases: TGTGCCAGCAGTGGTGCCGAGGAGATCACAGATACGCAGTATTTT. This chain connects TRBV2 to TRBJ2-3; unclear D gene. The CDR3 runs to 15 residues. CDR1 and CDR2 from the germline V gene are SNHLY and FYNNEI. V gave up 4 bases and J gave up 2 bases, with 13 bases separating them. The variable domain in full, completed from reference TRBV2 and TRBJ2-3, reads EPEVTQTPSHQVTQMGQEVILRCVPISNHLYFYWYRQILGQKVEFLVSFYNNEISEKSEIFDDQFSVERPDGSNFTLKIRSTKLEDSAMYFCASSGAEEITDTQYFGPGTRLTVL.

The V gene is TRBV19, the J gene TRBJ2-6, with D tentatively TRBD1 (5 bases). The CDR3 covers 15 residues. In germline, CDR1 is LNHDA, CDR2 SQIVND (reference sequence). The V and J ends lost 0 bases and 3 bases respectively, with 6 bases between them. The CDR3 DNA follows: TGTGCCAGTAGTATAGATCAGGGTGGGGCCAACGTCCTGACTTTC. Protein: CASSIDQGGANVLTF.

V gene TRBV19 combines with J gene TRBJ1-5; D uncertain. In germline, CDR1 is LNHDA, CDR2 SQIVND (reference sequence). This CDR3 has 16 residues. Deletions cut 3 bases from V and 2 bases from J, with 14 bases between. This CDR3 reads CASSMIIGIGNQPQHF. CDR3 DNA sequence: TGTGCCAGTAGTATGATTATCGGTATAGGCAATCAGCCCCAGCATTTT.

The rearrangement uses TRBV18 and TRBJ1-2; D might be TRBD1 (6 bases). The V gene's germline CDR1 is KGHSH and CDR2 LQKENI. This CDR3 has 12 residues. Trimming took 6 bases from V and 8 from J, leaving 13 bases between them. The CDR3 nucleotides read TGTGCCAGCTCGGTCAAAGGGGGAGGCTACACCTTC. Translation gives CASSVKGGGYTF. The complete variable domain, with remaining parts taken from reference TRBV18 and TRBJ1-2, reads NAGVMQNPRHLVRRRGQEARLRCSPMKGHSHVYWYRQLPEEGLKFMVYLQKENIIDESGMPKERFSAEFPKEGPSILRIQQVVRGDSAAYFCASSVKGGGYTFGSGTRLTVV.

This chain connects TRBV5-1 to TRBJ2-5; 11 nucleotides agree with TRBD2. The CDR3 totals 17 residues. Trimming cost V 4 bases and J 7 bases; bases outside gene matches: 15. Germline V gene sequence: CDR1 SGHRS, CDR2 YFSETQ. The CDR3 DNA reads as TGCGCCAGCAGCGAAAATCTAGCGGGGGGTTCGACCGGGACCCAGTACTTC. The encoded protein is CASSENLAGGSTGTQYF.

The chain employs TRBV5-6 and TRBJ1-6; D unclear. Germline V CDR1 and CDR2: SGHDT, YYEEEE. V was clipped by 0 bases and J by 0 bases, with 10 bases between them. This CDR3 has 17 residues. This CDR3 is CASSLGTGSSYNSPLHF. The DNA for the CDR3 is TGTGCCAGCAGCTTGGGTACGGGTAGCTCCTATAATTCACCCCTCCACTTT.